This entry is about one TCR beta chain. Antigen specificity is unknown. This specimen comes from a study of T cells in Graves' hyperthyroidism and ophthalmopathy. Overall study results and limits: Ophthalmopathy, as predicted by the model, came a median roughly 6.5 months after the prediction. Most thyroid clonotypes expanded above 0.001 were also detected in blood.

V lost 2 bases to trimming and J lost 1 base, with 8 bases between them. CDR1 LNHDA and CDR2 SQIVND come from the germline V gene (reference sequence). The CDR3 extends over 15 amino acids. The investigators amplified TCR beta CDR3 regions from RNA transcripts. The primer set for the first-round RT-PCR of the TCR CDR3 was HTBI. TCRdb reanalysed the multiplex PCR reads using MiXCR and keeps one entry per CDR3 protein. The sample includes 660,000 or so distinct CDR3 sequences, under 25% of them seen just once. Each ophthalmopathy patient scored at least 3 on the Clinical Activity Score and at least 4 on NOSPECS grade, with duration under 3 months.

The chain carries TRBV19 and TRBJ2-2; no clear D. The source is a man aged 25 to 40 with Graves' ophthalmopathy. The material sequenced was blood. The CDR3 sequence: CASSIRRVNTGELFF. DNA of the CDR3: TGTGCCAGTAGTATACGCAGAGTGAACACCGGGGAGCTGTTTTTT.